Listed here are 22 T cell receptor beta chains from one sample, sequenced in a study of blood T cell repertoires in COVID-19. Profiled with immunoSEQ multiplex PCR; TCRdb holds only in-frame clones, not every one. Of around 260,000 clones listed, around 87% are singletons. The sequencing sample was made of peripheral blood. Receptors were obtained from a woman between 50 and 59 years old with acute or convalescent COVID-19.

The chain links TRBV6-6 to TRBJ2-7; 8 nucleotides agree with TRBD1. Germline CDR1 is MNHNY and CDR2 is SVGAGI (reference sequence). This CDR3 region has 14 residues. The V segment lost 7 bases and the J segment 2 bases; nucleotides outside the gene matches: 7. This chain's CDR3 is CASNRQGRTYEQYF. The CDR3 DNA reads TGTGCCAGCAATAGACAGGGGAGAACCTACGAGCAGTACTTC.

This rearrangement joins TRBV28 to TRBJ2-7; 8 bases map to TRBD1. Losses at the gene ends were 6 bases for V and 1 base for J; bases not matched to a gene: 8. CDR1 MDHEN and CDR2 SYDVKM come from the germline V gene. CDR3 size: 15 residues. The CDR3 sequence is CASSTGGPISYEQYF. The CDR3, as DNA: TGTGCCAGCAGCACAGGGGGGCCGATTTCCTACGAGCAGTACTTC.

V is TRBV18 and J is TRBJ1-6; D possibly corresponds to TRBD1 (6 bases). Germline CDR1 KGHSH, CDR2 LQKENI. This CDR3 contains 16 residues. V was clipped by 3 bases and J by 8 bases, with 17 bases between them. CDR3 protein: CASSPRQVVSDSPLHF. The CDR3 DNA sequence: TGTGCCAGCTCACCGAGACAGGTCGTTTCGGATTCACCCCTCCACTTT.

The chain employs TRBV2 and TRBJ2-1, with 11 bases fitting TRBD2. Unmatched junction bases numbered 9, after V lost 8 bases and J lost 9 bases. Germline V CDR1 and CDR2: SNHLY, FYNNEI. CDR3 size: 14 residues. The chain's CDR3 is CASVSGRARIEQFF. The CDR3 nucleotides are TGTGCCAGCGTTAGCGGGAGGGCCCGCATTGAGCAGTTCTTC.

The genes are TRBV2 and TRBJ1-5; no definite D call. The germline V and J ends were trimmed by 6 bases and 3 bases, with 12 bases remaining between them. This CDR3 region has 14 residues. Germline V gives CDR1 SNHLY, CDR2 FYNNEI. The CDR3 is CASSLEGNNQPQHF. CDR3 DNA: TGTGCCAGCAGCTTGGAGGGTAACAATCAGCCCCAGCATTTT.

The J gene is TRBJ1-4, the V gene TRBV5-1; the D is unclear. The V end was cut by 5 bases, the J end by 7 bases, with 12 bases between. This CDR3 has 13 amino acids. CDR1 is SGHRS and CDR2 is YFSETQ in the germline V gene. Here the CDR3 DNA reads TGCGCCAGCAGTAAAACGGGTAGTGAAAAACTGTTTTTT. The encoded protein is CASSKTGSEKLFF.

The V and J genes are TRBV11-2 and TRBJ2-7, with D possibly matching TRBD2 (6 bases). The CDR3 has 14 amino acids. Per germline, CDR1 SGHAT and CDR2 FQNNGV. V was cut by 5 bases and J by 1 base, with 12 bases left in between. The CDR3 sequence is CASSAGTGSYEQYF. The CDR3 bases are TGTGCCAGCAGCGCTGGGACTGGATCCTACGAGCAGTACTTC.

On this clone: The same CDR3 is also encoded by other DNA sequences in this sample. The chain couples TRBV25-1 to TRBJ2-3; TRBD2 matches 8 bases. From germline, CDR1 is MGHDK and CDR2 SYGVNS. The V and J ends lost 4 bases and 4 bases, in that order; junction bases with no gene match: 4. This CDR3 is 14 amino acids long. The CDR3 DNA reads TGTGCCAGCAGTGTTGCGGGGGGCCCAGATACGCAGTATTTT. Its protein is CASSVAGGPDTQYF.

This chain connects TRBV29-1 to TRBJ1-1; D not resolved. The germline V and J ends were trimmed by 4 bases and 0 bases, with 6 bases remaining between them. The CDR3 is made up of 12 amino acids. Germline V gives CDR1 SQVTM, CDR2 ANQGSEA. CDR3 bases: TGCAGCGTTGGACTAATGAACACTGAAGCTTTCTTT. As protein: CSVGLMNTEAFF. Variable domain in full (rest from reference TRBV29-1 and TRBJ1-1): SAVISQKPSRDICQRGTSLTIQCQVDSQVTMMFWYRQQPGQSLTLIATANQGSEATYESGFVIDKFPISRPNLTFSTLTVSNMSPEDSSIYLCSVGLMNTEAFFGQGTRLTVV.

The chain has TRBV12-3 or TRBV12-4 and TRBJ1-2, with no clear D. V lost 3 bases, J lost 3 bases, and 8 bases lay in between. CDR3 length: 13 amino acids. The CDR3 DNA follows: TGTGCCAGCAGTTTTCAAATTTACTATGGCTACACCTTC. This gives the protein CASSFQIYYGYTF.

This chain uses TRBV19 with TRBJ1-5; 7 nucleotides align to TRBD1. This CDR3 is 16 amino acids long. Germline CDR1 is LNHDA and CDR2 is SQIVND (reference sequence). Trimming cost V 3 bases and J 0 bases; bases outside gene matches: 5. CDR3 sequence: CASSIQGVYSNQPQHF. The CDR3 bases are TGTGCCAGTAGTATCCAGGGGGTTTATAGCAATCAGCCCCAGCATTTT.

Comments on this clone: The same CDR3 also results from other DNA sequences found in this sample. This chain uses TRBV28 with TRBJ1-5; D uncertain. Trimming removed 5 bases from V and 1 base from J, with 6 bases in between. Germline V gene lookup returns CDR1 MDHEN and CDR2 SYDVKM. The CDR3 has 13 residues. The CDR3 DNA follows: TGTGCCAGCAGTCCCCCAAGCAATCAGCCCCAGCATTTT. Encoded protein: CASSPPSNQPQHF.

The rearrangement uses TRBV3-1 (or the pseudogene TRBV3-2) and TRBJ1-6, with a tentative D call TRBD1 (5 bases). Germline V gives CDR1 LGHDT, CDR2 YNNKEL (reference sequence). The CDR3 totals 13 residues. V was clipped by 0 bases and J by 11 bases, with 8 bases between them. CDR3 residues: CASSQDRGAPLHF. Written as DNA, the CDR3 is TGTGCCAGCAGCCAAGATCGGGGGGCACCCCTCCACTTT.

The rearrangement links TRBV2 to TRBJ1-3, with D maybe TRBD1 (6 bases). Per germline, CDR1 SNHLY and CDR2 FYNNEI. The ends were cut back, 7 bases at V and 0 bases at J, with 13 bases in the middle. This CDR3 region has 15 residues. The CDR3 sequence is CASINDRLSGNTIYF. The CDR3 DNA follows: TGTGCCAGCATAAATGACAGGCTCTCTGGAAACACCATATATTTT.

This clone was picked up a small number of times. The chain has TRBV5-4 and TRBJ1-1; D gene ambiguous. V was cut by 5 bases and J by 5 bases, with 10 bases left in between. There are 12 residues in the CDR3. Germline V CDR1 and CDR2: SGHNT, YYREEE (reference sequence). The CDR3 sequence is CASSPLGTEAFF. DNA of the CDR3: TGTGCCAGCAGTCCCCTCGGGACTGAAGCTTTCTTT.

The chain combines TRBV4-3 with TRBJ2-7, with D possibly TRBD1 on 6 matching bases. The CDR3 loop spans 15 amino acids. V was trimmed by 0 bases and J by 5 bases, leaving 14 bases between them. Germline CDR1 and CDR2: LGHNA and YSLEER. The DNA of the CDR3 is TGCGCCAGCAGCCAAGATTGGGCATACAGGGACGAGCAGTACTTC. Translation gives CASSQDWAYRDEQYF.

This clone was counted once. The CDR3 protein is CASRQHTGGPKAKNIQYF. The CDR3 DNA follows: TGCGCCAGCAGGCAGCATACAGGCGGTCCGAAAGCCAAAAACATTCAGTACTTC. This chain connects TRBV4-1 to TRBJ2-4; a possible D gene is TRBD1 (5 bases). Germline V CDR1 and CDR2: MGHRA, YSYEKL. The CDR3 runs 18 residues. Trimming shortened V by 6 bases and J by 0 bases, and 21 bases separated the two germline ends.

The chain combines TRBV2 with TRBJ2-1; 12 nucleotides align to TRBD2. V was clipped by 6 bases and J by 4 bases; unmatched bases: 4. The germline CDR1 and CDR2 sequences are SNHLY and FYNNEI. CDR3 length: 15 residues. The CDR3 here is CASSGTSGSYNEQFF. The CDR3 region has the DNA TGTGCCAGCAGCGGGACTAGCGGGTCTTACAATGAGCAGTTCTTC.

This clone came up once. CDR3 nucleotides: TGTGCCTGGACACGGAGGGCTGGAAACACCATATATTTT. Protein product: CAWTRRAGNTIYF. J is TRBJ1-3 and V is TRBV30; no clear D. Germline lookup yields CDR1 GTSNPN and CDR2 SVGIG (reference sequence). V was shortened by 4 bases and J by 2 bases, with 9 bases between the two germline ends. This CDR3 has 13 residues.

CDR3 DNA sequence: TGTGCCAGCAGCCAAGTCATGCAGGGCTATGGCTACACCTTC. It encodes CASSQVMQGYGYTF. The chain has TRBV14 and TRBJ1-2; tentatively, D is TRBD1 (5 bases). The CDR3 contains 14 residues. Trimming pared 1 base from V and 4 bases from J, leaving 10 bases between. The germline V gene encodes CDR1 SGHDN and CDR2 FVKESK.

The CDR3 nucleotides are TGTGCAAGAACAGCAACTAATGAAAAACTGTTTTTT. Its protein product is CARTATNEKLFF. The chain combines TRBV6-5 with TRBJ1-4; D remains ambiguous. CDR3 size: 12 residues. Germline CDR1 MNHEY, CDR2 SVGAGI.

The chain recombines TRBV28 with TRBJ2-5; D may be TRBD2 (5 bases). V lost 4 bases and J lost 7, with 16 bases in between. There are 14 residues in the CDR3. CDR1 and CDR2 from the germline V gene are MDHEN and SYDVKM. The CDR3 DNA is TGTGCCAGCAGTTCTAGCAGCGGCTTGGGGACCCAGTACTTC. This codes for CASSSSSGLGTQYF.